A single sample is the source of the 29 T cell receptor beta chains below, sequenced in a study of radiotherapy plus CTLA-4 blockade in lung cancer. The method was immunoSEQ multiplex PCR; TCRdb's version includes in-frame clones alone and lacks a portion of them. Of about 51,000 clones listed, about three quarters are singletons. The sequences come from peripheral blood, collected from a patient treated with radiotherapy plus ipilimumab. These receptors were taken from a human donor with non-small cell lung cancer whose response to radiotherapy plus ipilimumab could not be evaluated.

This clone was observed a few times. This chain joins TRBV7-9 and TRBJ2-3, with TRBD1 matching over 7 bases. Trimming at V came to 6 bases and at J to 5 bases, leaving 11 bases not matched to a gene. Germline lookup yields CDR1 SEHNR and CDR2 FQNEAQ (reference sequence). CDR3 length: 15 amino acids. CDR3 region: CASSDPVGGQDTQYF. In DNA form, the CDR3 reads TGTGCCAGCAGTGACCCGGTAGGGGGCCAAGATACGCAGTATTTT.

There are a few counts of this clone. The V gene is TRBV4-1, the J gene TRBJ1-2; D not certain. This CDR3 is built from 15 residues. The V end was cut by 6 bases, the J end by 4 bases, with 18 bases between. Germline values: CDR1 MGHRA, CDR2 YSYEKL. The CDR3 coding sequence is TGCGCCAGCAGACAAAGGCCAGAAGGAGGCTATGGCTACACCTTC. It translates to CASRQRPEGGYGYTF.

V is TRBV5-1 and J is TRBJ2-2; weak D call: TRBD2 (6 bases). CDR3 size: 16 residues. Germline V gene data show CDR1 as SGHRS and CDR2 as YFSETQ. V was clipped by 0 bases and J by 0 bases, with 9 bases between them. The CDR3 spells CASSLARGTNTGELFF. The CDR3 nucleotides read TGCGCCAGCAGCTTGGCTCGCGGGACGAACACCGGGGAGCTGTTTTTT.

The chain joins TRBV5-1 to TRBJ2-1, with 7 positions matching TRBD2. V trimming: 0 bases; J trimming: 4 bases; junction bases outside the gene matches: 4. Germline V gives CDR1 SGHRS, CDR2 YFSETQ. This CDR3 has 15 residues. CDR3 residues: CASSLAAGPYNEQFF. The CDR3, as DNA: TGCGCCAGCAGCTTGGCAGCGGGGCCGTACAATGAGCAGTTCTTC.

The chain carries TRBV2 and TRBJ1-1, with TRBD1 identical over 9 bases. The CDR3 totals 15 residues. Germline V gene lookup returns CDR1 SNHLY and CDR2 FYNNEI. J was trimmed by 3 bases and V by 4 bases; bases with no gene match: 6. The CDR3 coding sequence is TGTGCCAGCAGTGCCTCCGGGACAGGGTACACTGAAGCTTTCTTT. Encoded protein: CASSASGTGYTEAFF.

V and J are TRBV28 and TRBJ1-2; possibly TRBD1 for D (5 bases). The CDR3 runs to 15 residues. CDR1 and CDR2 from the germline V gene are MDHEN and SYDVKM. Trimming pared 5 bases from V and 8 bases from J, leaving 21 bases between. CDR3 residues: CASSPGGTQGSGYTF. The CDR3 nucleotides read TGTGCCAGCAGTCCTGGAGGGACCCAAGGAAGCGGCTACACCTTC.

The sample holds one count of this clone. The rearrangement links TRBV13 to TRBJ2-1; 9 bases are a match to TRBD2. Per germline, CDR1 PRHDT and CDR2 FYEKMQ (reference sequence). V dropped 5 bases and J dropped 2; count of bases not matched to a gene: 7. This CDR3 has 16 residues. CDR3 protein: CASSPPRTSAYNEQFF. The CDR3 DNA is TGTGCCAGCAGCCCTCCCCGGACTAGCGCCTACAATGAGCAGTTCTTC.

The gene calls are TRBV28 and TRBJ1-2; a possible D gene is TRBD1 (6 bases). Trimming pared 2 bases from V and 8 bases from J, leaving 12 bases between. Germline loops: CDR1 MDHEN, CDR2 SYDVKM. The CDR3 is made up of 13 amino acids. In nucleotides, the CDR3 is TGTGCCAGCAGTTTAGTGGGGGCGCAAGGCTACACCTTC. It specifies CASSLVGAQGYTF.

The chain recombines TRBV7-6 with TRBJ2-1; 13 bases align to TRBD2. Unmatched junction bases numbered 5, after V lost 5 bases and J lost 4 bases. This CDR3 has 16 amino acids. In germline, CDR1 is SGHVS, CDR2 FNYEAQ. This CDR3 is CASSLGTSGTYNEQFF. The CDR3 DNA follows: TGTGCCAGCAGCCTCGGGACTAGCGGGACTTACAATGAGCAGTTCTTC.

The V gene is TRBV28, the J gene TRBJ2-4; TRBD2 matches at 7 bases. Germline assignment: CDR1 MDHEN and CDR2 SYDVKM. This CDR3 contains 15 residues. After removal of 8 bases from V and 0 bases from J, the junction contained 7 bases not matched to a gene. CDR3 amino acids: CASGSAGVAKNIQYF. The CDR3 DNA reads as TGTGCCAGCGGTTCCGCGGGGGTAGCCAAAAACATTCAGTACTTC.

This clone was recorded a few times. This chain connects TRBV7-9 to TRBJ1-5; possible D gene TRBD1, 6 bases. Deletions cut 2 bases from V and 4 bases from J, with 6 bases between. Per the germline V gene, CDR1 is SEHNR and CDR2 is FQNEAQ (reference sequence). The length of the CDR3 is 13 residues. DNA of the CDR3: TGTGCCAGCAGCTTACAGGGGAATCAGCCCCAGCATTTT. Translation gives CASSLQGNQPQHF.

This clone came up a few times. The chain employs TRBV7-2 and TRBJ2-7; TRBD2 aligns across 7 bases. Germline lookup yields CDR1 SGHTA and CDR2 FQGNSA. The CDR3 extends over 14 amino acids. V shed 7 bases and J 1 base; nucleotides not matched to a gene: 7. The CDR3 DNA is TGTGCCAGCACCCCAAGGACTAGATCCTACGAGCAGTACTTC. This encodes CASTPRTRSYEQYF.

The V gene is TRBV5-1, the J gene TRBJ2-2; D remains unclear. The CDR3 contains 17 residues. Trimming left V 4 bases short and J 0 bases short, with 16 bases between. Germline V CDR1 and CDR2: SGHRS, YFSETQ. The CDR3 loop reads CASSPTPETANTGELFF. CDR3 sequence (DNA): TGCGCCAGCAGCCCTACCCCGGAGACCGCGAACACCGGGGAGCTGTTTTTT. Together with reference TRBV5-1 and TRBJ2-2, the CDR3 gives the full variable domain: KAGVTQTPRYLIKTRGQQVTLSCSPISGHRSVSWYQQTPGQGLQFLFEYFSETQRNKGNFPGRFSGRQFSNSRSEMNVSTLELGDSALYLCASSPTPETANTGELFFGEGSRLTVL.

This clone has a handful of counts. At the DNA level, this CDR3 is encoded by other sequences in the same sample as well. This sequence joins TRBV6-5 and TRBJ2-1; TRBD2 aligns across 7 bases. Unmatched junction bases numbered 3, after V lost 5 bases and J lost 5 bases. CDR3 length equals 13 residues. The V gene's germline CDR1 is MNHEY and CDR2 SVGAGI. The chain's CDR3 is CASSTGLNNEQFF. CDR3 bases: TGTGCCAGCAGTACGGGACTAAACAATGAGCAGTTCTTC.

The chain is built from TRBV21-1 and TRBJ2-1; no DNA check was done on the table's D call, TRBD2. TRBV21-1 is recorded as a pseudogene. This CDR3 region has 16 residues. The CDR3 loop is CASRRIGTSGRSEQFF. The CDR3 DNA sequence: TGTGCCAGCAGACGGATCGGGACTAGCGGTCGGTCGGAGCAGTTCTTC.

The genes are TRBV11-2 and TRBJ2-1; TRBD2 might be the D (6 bases). CDR3 length: 13 amino acids. The V gene's germline CDR1 is SGHAT and CDR2 FQNNGV. Trimming took 3 bases from V and 13 from J, leaving 16 bases between them. CDR3 sequence reads: CASSLGGGLEQFF. As DNA, the CDR3 is TGTGCCAGCAGCTTGGGAGGTGGGTTAGAACAGTTCTTC.

V and J are TRBV5-4 and TRBJ2-7, with unresolved D. The CDR3 consists of 14 residues. Germline CDR1 and CDR2: SGHNT and YYREEE (reference sequence). The V and J ends lost 4 bases and 7 bases respectively, with 18 bases between them. For the CDR3, the DNA is TGTGCCAGCAGCGTCAGTGACTTAGGATTGGAGCAGTACTTC. This codes for CASSVSDLGLEQYF.

This chain's CDR3 is CASSWGQGAYEQYF. CDR3 sequence (DNA): TGTGCCAGTAGTTGGGGACAGGGGGCCTACGAGCAGTACTTC. The chain is built from TRBV19 and TRBJ2-5; 11 bases are a match to TRBD1. The DNA end is more similar to TRBJ2-7, so the J call may be wrong. The CDR3 totals 14 residues. Germline V gives CDR1 LNHDA, CDR2 SQIVND (reference sequence).

The rearrangement uses TRBV9 and TRBJ2-3; 8 positions match TRBD1. After removal of 1 base from V and 5 bases from J, the junction contained 9 bases not matched to a gene. The CDR3 is made up of 16 amino acids. The germline V gene encodes CDR1 SGDLS and CDR2 YYNGEE. CDR3 amino acids: CASSVPRQGIGDTQYF. The CDR3 nucleotides are TGTGCCAGCAGCGTACCTCGACAGGGGATAGGAGATACGCAGTATTTT.

This clone was recorded a few times. The chain uses TRBV9 and TRBJ2-3, with D unclear. Trimming pared 0 bases from V and 0 bases from J, leaving 8 bases between. CDR3 size: 15 residues. Germline V gene lookup returns CDR1 SGDLS and CDR2 YYNGEE. Here the CDR3 DNA reads TGTGCCAGCAGCGTAGCCAGCAGGAGCACAGATACGCAGTATTTT. Protein: CASSVASRSTDTQYF.

The rearrangement links TRBV2 to TRBJ2-1; TRBD2 agrees at 12 bases. Trimming cost V 3 bases and J 4 bases; bases outside gene matches: 4. Germline CDR1 reads SNHLY; CDR2 reads FYNNEI. The CDR3 runs 16 residues. The chain's CDR3 is CASSETTSGRYNEQFF. CDR3 coding DNA: TGTGCCAGCAGTGAGACGACTAGCGGGAGATACAATGAGCAGTTCTTC.

This chain uses TRBV6-6 with TRBJ2-3; D not certain. V shed 2 bases and J shed 10 bases, with 7 bases lying between them. CDR3 length equals 11 residues. Germline lookup yields CDR1 MNHNY and CDR2 SVGAGI (reference sequence). The CDR3 protein is CASSYGPAQYF. DNA for the CDR3: TGTGCCAGCAGTTACGGGCCCGCGCAGTATTTT.

The rearrangement joins TRBV18 to TRBJ1-3, with D perhaps matching TRBD1 (5 bases). CDR1 is KGHSH, CDR2 LQKENI, per germline. V lost 3 bases and J 2 bases, leaving 14 bases between the germline ends. The CDR3 runs 16 residues. The CDR3 DNA reads TGTGCCAGCTCACCCGGGGGACCATCAACTGGAAACACCATATATTTT. Protein sequence: CASSPGGPSTGNTIYF.

This clone was observed a single time. The chain has TRBV9 and TRBJ2-1; D perhaps matches TRBD2 (6 bases). Germline CDR1 SGDLS, CDR2 YYNGEE. Trimming took off 3 bases at V and 3 bases at J, with 13 bases between the two ends. CDR3 length equals 15 residues. CDR3 loop: CASSAGTSGYNEQFF. DNA of the CDR3: TGTGCCAGCAGCGCCGGGACTTCCGGCTACAATGAGCAGTTCTTC. The full variable domain, in which reference TRBV9 and TRBJ2-1 provide the parts outside the CDR3, is DSGVTQTPKHLITATGQRVTLRCSPRSGDLSVYWYQQSLDQGLQFLIQYYNGEERAKGNILERFSAQQFPDLHSELNLSSLELGDSALYFCASSAGTSGYNEQFFGPGTRLTVL.

This chain links TRBV7-3 with TRBJ2-7, with TRBD2 matching over 9 bases. The V segment lost 5 bases and the J segment 6 bases; nucleotides outside the gene matches: 11. The CDR3 is 15 amino acids. Germline CDR1 SGHTA, CDR2 FQGTGA. CDR3 sequence: CASSPGGGDGGEQYF. The CDR3 nucleotides are TGTGCCAGCAGCCCAGGCGGGGGGGACGGGGGCGAGCAGTACTTC.

This clone was counted between two and nine times. The genes are TRBV15 and TRBJ1-2; D remains unclear. Germline loops: CDR1 LNHNV, CDR2 YYDKDF (reference sequence). The CDR3 runs to 14 residues. Trimming removed 5 bases from V and 4 bases from J, with 14 bases in between. In DNA, the CDR3 is TGTGCCACCAGCCCGCGGATCTCCGGCTATGGCTACACCTTC. It codes for CATSPRISGYGYTF. Variable domain in full (rest from reference TRBV15 and TRBJ1-2): DAMVIQNPRYQVTQFGKPVTLSCSQTLNHNVMYWYQQKSSQAPKLLFHYYDKDFNNEADTPDNFQSRRPNTSFCFLDIRSPGLGDTAMYLCATSPRISGYGYTFGSGTRLTVV.

This clone showed up just a few times. This chain links TRBV21-1 with TRBJ2-3; TRBD2 is taken as the D call from the table, unchecked against the DNA. TRBV21-1 is an annotated pseudogene. CDR3 length equals 12 residues. CDR3 residues: CACRTVTDTQYF. The CDR3 DNA reads as TGTGCCTGCCGCACTGTCACAGATACGCAGTATTTT.

The rearrangement links TRBV7-2 to TRBJ2-1, with a tentative D call TRBD2 (5 bases). The CDR3 runs to 14 residues. Trimming removed 3 bases from V and 10 bases from J, with 16 bases in between. Looked up from germline, CDR1 is SGHTA and CDR2 is FQGNSA. The CDR3 loop reads CASSFYGKGGEQFF. Here the CDR3 DNA reads TGTGCCAGCAGCTTTTACGGGAAGGGTGGGGAGCAGTTCTTC.

The CDR3 here is CAITSGGADTEAFF. DNA for the CDR3: TGTGCCATCACCTCGGGGGGTGCGGACACTGAAGCTTTCTTT. The V and J genes are TRBV10-3 and TRBJ1-1, with a tentative D call TRBD1 (5 bases). Germline V gene sequence: CDR1 ENHRY, CDR2 SYGVKD. The germline V and J ends were trimmed by 7 bases and 3 bases, with 15 bases remaining between them. CDR3 length: 14 amino acids.